The next 20 T cell receptor beta chains were all read from a single sample in a study of CD8 T cells in ankylosing spondylitis. TCRdb passed the 5' RACE reads through MiXCR, listing each CDR3 protein once. Of over 25,000 distinct CDR3 sequences in the sample, 7.9% were seen once. The sequencing sample was made of blood. These TCRs come from a male donor with ankylosing spondylitis or in good health (not recorded which).

Here the CDR3 reads CASSQGGNQPQHF. Written as DNA, the CDR3 is TGTGCCAGCAGCCAAGGAGGCAATCAGCCCCAGCATTTT. This chain links TRBV3-1 with TRBJ1-5; D remains unclear. V was shortened by 1 base and J by 2 bases, with 3 bases between the two germline ends. The germline V gene has CDR1 LGHDT and CDR2 YNNKEL (reference sequence). The CDR3 contains 13 residues.

This clonotype was detected ten times or more. The chain combines TRBV9 with TRBJ2-5; tentative D call: TRBD2 (5 bases). With 0 bases removed from V and 4 bases from J, the gap between germline ends came to 10 bases. The CDR3 extends over 14 amino acids. Per the germline V gene, CDR1 is SGDLS and CDR2 is YYNGEE. The CDR3 DNA sequence: TGTGCCAGCAGCGTAGGCGGGTGGGGAGAGACCCAGTACTTC. Residues: CASSVGGWGETQYF.

This sequence joins TRBV4-1 and TRBJ2-1; 8 bases align to TRBD1. Germline CDR1 reads MGHRA; CDR2 reads YSYEKL. CDR3 length: 17 residues. Unmatched junction bases numbered 7, after V lost 0 bases and J lost 3 bases. Here the CDR3 reads CASSQDTDRAFYNEQFF. The CDR3 DNA is TGCGCCAGCAGCCAAGACACGGACAGGGCGTTCTACAATGAGCAGTTCTTC.

This clonotype occurred many times. This chain joins TRBV5-5 and TRBJ1-1, with no clear D. V was trimmed by 0 bases and J by 0 bases, leaving 9 bases between them. The CDR3 covers 15 residues. The germline CDR1 and CDR2 sequences are SGHKS and YYEKEE (reference sequence). The CDR3 DNA follows: TGTGCCAGCAGCTTGGCGTCAGGAGTGAACACTGAAGCTTTCTTT. It translates to CASSLASGVNTEAFF.

This clonotype appeared a few times. This rearrangement joins TRBV28 to TRBJ1-1; 7 bases fit TRBD1. Losses at the gene ends were 1 base for V and 1 base for J; bases not matched to a gene: 6. The V gene's germline CDR1 is MDHEN and CDR2 SYDVKM. The CDR3 contains 16 residues. The CDR3 DNA follows: TGTGCCAGCAGTTTATTTGTGGGGACAGCGAACACTGAAGCTTTCTTT. Translating it yields CASSLFVGTANTEAFF.

The chain employs TRBV4-3 and TRBJ2-6, with 8 bases aligning to TRBD1. The V gene end was trimmed by 3 bases and the J gene end by 3 bases; junction bases not matched to a gene: 1. Germline CDR1 and CDR2: LGHNA and YSLEER. This CDR3 comprises 15 residues. CDR3 sequence (DNA): TGCGCCAGCAGCCAGGGACAGGATGGGGCCAACGTCCTGACTTTC. Translating it yields CASSQGQDGANVLTF.

This chain joins TRBV13 and TRBJ2-1, with 7 bases fitting TRBD1. Germline CDR1 PRHDT, CDR2 FYEKMQ (reference sequence). V lost 0 bases and J lost 2; bases outside the gene matches: 1. There are 15 residues in the CDR3. The CDR3 nucleotides read TGTGCCAGCAGCTTAGGGAGGGGGCCCTACAATGAGCAGTTCTTC. It codes for CASSLGRGPYNEQFF.

The chain has TRBV4-3 and TRBJ2-2, with D unresolved. The germline V gene encodes CDR1 LGHNA and CDR2 YSLEER. Trimming removed 2 bases at V and 3 bases at J, with 13 bases between. CDR3 length: 16 residues. For the CDR3, the DNA is TGCGCCAGCAGCCAACGTCCCAGGTTTTACACCGGGGAGCTGTTTTTT. This sequence encodes CASSQRPRFYTGELFF.

This chain joins TRBV7-2 and TRBJ2-1; 7 bases are shared with TRBD1. Trimming took 3 bases from V and 5 from J; bases not matched to a gene: 7. The germline gives CDR1 SGHTA, CDR2 FQGNSA. The length of the CDR3 is 15 residues. CDR3 residues: CASSLWITGDNEQFF. The CDR3 DNA reads TGTGCCAGCAGCTTGTGGATTACAGGGGACAATGAGCAGTTCTTC. The full variable domain, with the rest looked up from reference TRBV7-2 and TRBJ2-1, is GAGVSQSPSNKVTEKGKDVELRCDPISGHTALYWYRQSLGQGLEFLIYFQGNSAPDKSGLPSDRFSAERTGGSVSTLTIQRTQQEDSAVYLCASSLWITGDNEQFFGPGTRLTVL.

This clonotype was seen a few times. V and J are TRBV3-1 and TRBJ2-1; a possible D gene is TRBD2 (5 bases). Trimming pared 0 bases from V and 5 bases from J, leaving 11 bases between. Germline lookup yields CDR1 LGHDT and CDR2 YNNKEL (reference sequence). CDR3 size: 15 residues. DNA for the CDR3: TGTGCCAGCAGCCAAGATAGGCTAGCACACAATGAGCAGTTCTTC. It codes for CASSQDRLAHNEQFF.

This clonotype was picked up a small number of times. The V call is TRBV7-2, the J call TRBJ1-4; maybe TRBD1 (6 bases). The V and J ends lost 5 bases and 8 bases respectively, with 15 bases between them. The CDR3 spans 14 residues. Germline values: CDR1 SGHTA, CDR2 FQGNSA. CDR3 sequence: CASSVVGGQEKLFF. The CDR3, as DNA: TGTGCCAGCAGCGTGGTGGGGGGGCAGGAAAAACTGTTTTTT.

This clonotype came up a few times. The chain's CDR3 is CASSPGQYYGYTF. DNA of the CDR3: TGTGCCAGCAGCCCGGGACAATACTATGGCTACACCTTC. V usage is TRBV27 and J usage is TRBJ1-2, with D maybe TRBD1 (6 bases). Germline V gene data show CDR1 as MNHEY and CDR2 as SMNVEV (reference sequence). V lost 6 bases and J lost 3, with 11 bases in between. The CDR3 has 13 amino acids.

The chain employs TRBV3-1 and TRBJ2-3, with D perhaps assigned TRBD1 or TRBD2 (5 bases each). This CDR3 is built from 16 residues. Germline-derived CDR1 and CDR2 are LGHDT and YNNKEL (reference sequence). V gave up 1 base and J gave up 1 base, with 12 bases separating them. In DNA form, the CDR3 reads TGTGCCAGCAGCCAAGGGATGGGGGTTCGCACAGATACGCAGTATTTT. Translated: CASSQGMGVRTDTQYF.

V and J are TRBV29-1 and TRBJ2-2; TRBD1 matches at 9 bases. The CDR3 is 14 residues long. CDR1 SQVTM and CDR2 ANQGSEA come from the germline V gene. V gave up 2 bases and J gave up 5 bases; unmatched junction bases: 3. In DNA form, the CDR3 reads TGCAGCGTTGAACGGACAGGGGCTACCGGGGAGCTGTTTTTT. It is translated as CSVERTGATGELFF.

The table lists this clonotype with a few counts. The chain has TRBV28 and TRBJ1-3; the match to TRBD1 covers 8 bases. CDR3 size: 15 residues. With 7 bases clipped from V and 0 bases from J, the junction kept 5 bases outside the gene matches. From germline, CDR1 is MDHEN and CDR2 SYDVKM. CDR3 DNA: TGTGCCAGCACCCGGGACAGGCGCTCTGGAAACACCATATATTTT. This codes for CASTRDRRSGNTIYF.

The chain uses TRBV20-1 and TRBJ2-7, with D unclear. The CDR3 runs 14 residues. CDR1 is DFQATT, CDR2 SNEGSKA, per germline (reference sequence). Trimming pared 3 bases from V and 0 bases from J, leaving 12 bases between. CDR3 region: CSASSKTGSYEQYF. The CDR3 nucleotides read TGCAGTGCTAGCTCGAAAACTGGCTCCTACGAGCAGTACTTC.

The sample holds a few counts of this clonotype. This CDR3 is CASSKSTAHGEQFF. In nucleotides, the CDR3 is TGTGCCAGTAGCAAATCGACAGCCCACGGTGAGCAGTTCTTC. The chain carries TRBV19 and TRBJ2-1, with a possible D match to TRBD1 (5 bases). Germline CDR1 is LNHDA and CDR2 is SQIVND (reference sequence). V lost 6 bases to trimming and J lost 9 bases, with 18 bases between them. This CDR3 is 14 amino acids long.

This clonotype appeared many times. The chain recombines TRBV5-1 with TRBJ2-2, with TRBD1 identical over 8 bases. The junction had 6 bases not matched to a gene; V was cut back by 4 bases and J by 7 bases. Germline CDR1 and CDR2: SGHRS and YFSETQ. The CDR3 is 14 amino acids. The CDR3, as DNA: TGCGCCAGCAGCACAGGGACAGGACTCGGGGAGCTGTTTTTT. Protein sequence: CASSTGTGLGELFF. The whole variable domain, filled in from reference TRBV5-1 and TRBJ2-2, reads KAGVTQTPRYLIKTRGQQVTLSCSPISGHRSVSWYQQTPGQGLQFLFEYFSETQRNKGNFPGRFSGRQFSNSRSEMNVSTLELGDSALYLCASSTGTGLGELFFGEGSRLTVL.

The J gene is TRBJ2-3, the V gene TRBV20-1; the D gene is possibly TRBD1 (6 bases). Germline V gene sequence: CDR1 DFQATT, CDR2 SNEGSKA (reference sequence). This CDR3 has 13 residues. V lost 7 bases to trimming and J lost 3 bases, with 14 bases between them. The CDR3: CSVKRQGTDTQYF. The DNA of the CDR3 is TGCAGTGTTAAGCGGCAGGGGACAGATACGCAGTATTTT.

The chain recombines TRBV20-1 with TRBJ2-6, with TRBD1 identical over 10 bases. Germline-derived CDR1 and CDR2 are DFQATT and SNEGSKA (reference sequence). This CDR3 has 18 residues. Losses at the gene ends were 5 bases for V and 2 bases for J; bases not matched to a gene: 12. The CDR3 loop reads CSALRDRGILAGANVLTF. The CDR3 nucleotides read TGCAGTGCTCTCCGGGACAGGGGAATTTTGGCTGGGGCCAACGTCCTGACTTTC.